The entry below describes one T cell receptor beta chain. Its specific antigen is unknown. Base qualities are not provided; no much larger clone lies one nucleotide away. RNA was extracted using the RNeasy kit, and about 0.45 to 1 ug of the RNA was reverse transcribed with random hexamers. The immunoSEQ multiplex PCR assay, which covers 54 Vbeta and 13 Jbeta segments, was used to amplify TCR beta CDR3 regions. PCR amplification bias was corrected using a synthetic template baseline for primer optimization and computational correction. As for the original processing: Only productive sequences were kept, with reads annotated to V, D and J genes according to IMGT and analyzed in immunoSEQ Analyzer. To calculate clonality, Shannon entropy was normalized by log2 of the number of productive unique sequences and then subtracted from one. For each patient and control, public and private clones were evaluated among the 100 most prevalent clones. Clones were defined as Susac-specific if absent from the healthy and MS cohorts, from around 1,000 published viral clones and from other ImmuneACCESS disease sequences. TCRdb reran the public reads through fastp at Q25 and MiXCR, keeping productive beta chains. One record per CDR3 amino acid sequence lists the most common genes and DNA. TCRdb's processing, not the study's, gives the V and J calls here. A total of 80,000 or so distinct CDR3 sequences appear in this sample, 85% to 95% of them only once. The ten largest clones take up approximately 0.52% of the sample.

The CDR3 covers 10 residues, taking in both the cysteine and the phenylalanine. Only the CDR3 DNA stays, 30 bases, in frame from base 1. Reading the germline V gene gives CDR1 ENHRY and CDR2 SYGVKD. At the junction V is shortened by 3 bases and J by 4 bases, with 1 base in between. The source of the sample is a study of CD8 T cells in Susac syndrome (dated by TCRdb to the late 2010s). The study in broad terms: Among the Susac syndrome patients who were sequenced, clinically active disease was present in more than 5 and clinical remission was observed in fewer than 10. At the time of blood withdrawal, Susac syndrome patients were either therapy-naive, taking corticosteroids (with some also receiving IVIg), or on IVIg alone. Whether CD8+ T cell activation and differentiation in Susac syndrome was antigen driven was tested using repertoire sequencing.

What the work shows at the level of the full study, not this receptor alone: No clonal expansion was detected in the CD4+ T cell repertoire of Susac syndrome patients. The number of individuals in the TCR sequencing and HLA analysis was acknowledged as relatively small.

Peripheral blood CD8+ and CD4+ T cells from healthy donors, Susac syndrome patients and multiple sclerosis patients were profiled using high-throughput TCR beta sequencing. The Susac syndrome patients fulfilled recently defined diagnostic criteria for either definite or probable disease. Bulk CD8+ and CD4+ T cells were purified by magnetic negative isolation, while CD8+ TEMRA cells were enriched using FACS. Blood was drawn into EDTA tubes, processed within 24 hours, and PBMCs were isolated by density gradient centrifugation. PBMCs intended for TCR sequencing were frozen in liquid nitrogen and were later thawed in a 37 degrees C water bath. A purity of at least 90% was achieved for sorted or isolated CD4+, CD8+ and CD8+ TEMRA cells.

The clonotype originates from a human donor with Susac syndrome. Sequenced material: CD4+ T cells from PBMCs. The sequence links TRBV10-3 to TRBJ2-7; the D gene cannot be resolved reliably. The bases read TGTGCCATCAGTGATTACGAGCAGTACTTC. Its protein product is CAISDYEQYF.